This T cell receptor beta chain is drawn from a study of CD8 T cells in Susac syndrome. RNA totalling roughly 0.45 to 1 ug underwent reverse transcription with random hexamers. It was immunoSEQ multiplex PCR that amplified TCR beta CDR3 across 54 Vbeta and 13 Jbeta. TCRdb called the immunoSEQ multiplex PCR reads again in MiXCR, with one record for every CDR3 protein. This table holds approximately 140,000 distinct CDR3 sequences, over 80% found once. Germline V CDR1 and CDR2: LGHNA, YNFKEQ. Trimming took 4 bases from V and 12 from J; bases not matched to a gene: 27. This CDR3 contains 19 residues. TCR beta sequences were obtained from blood CD8+ and CD4+ T cells. Relapsing-remitting disease, either stable or active, was present in the treatment-naive patients who were the multiple sclerosis controls.

Input material: CD8+ T cells from PBMCs. This TCR came from a human donor with multiple sclerosis. The chain carries TRBV4-2 and TRBJ2-4; 7 positions agree with TRBD2. The CDR3 is CASSRETDPGLLSPSAQYF. The DNA of the CDR3 is TGTGCCAGCAGCCGCGAAACTGATCCGGGACTACTTTCCCCTTCGGCTCAGTACTTC.